This TCR beta chain appears in the sequencing data of a study of blood T cell repertoires in COVID-19 (dated by TCRdb to the early 2020s). Some background on the complete study: Samples from collaborators originated in the United States, Italy and Spain and spanned both the acute and convalescent phases of COVID-19. The prospective study material was composed of cDNA or gDNA derived from T cells, B-cell-depleted T cells, or PBMCs. Deeply sampled blood TCRbeta repertoires from subjects exposed to, actively infected with, or recovered from COVID-19 were included in the dataset. The repertoires were made available in a free public database intended to serve as a resource for research on the immune response to SARS-CoV-2. The samples were drawn from two sources: the first 160 participants of the ongoing ImmuneRACE study, and 1,000 to 1,500 subjects contributed by 6 global collaborators. A de-identified subject ID, COVID-19 status, age in years and sex were almost always included in the sample metadata. Where HLA class I and class II types were available, the types were taken from metadata supplied by the sample provider, not from assay-based typing.

The immunoSEQ Assay, a bias-controlled multiplex PCR, was used to amplify TCRbeta CDR3 regions from genomic DNA. Processing in the source paper ran as follows. Within the assay, amplification of reference gene primers was used to estimate how many nucleated cells each sample contained. To quantify the absolute abundance of each unique TCRbeta CDR3 rearrangement, sequence reads were collapsed and filtered. For each sample, productive Simpson clonality was calculated as the square root of Simpson's diversity index over productive rearrangements. TCRdb took over this immuneACCESS table, retaining in-frame rearrangements with V and J assigned. Such tables are incomplete; in checked studies, under half of the missing clones stem from an unresolved V gene, and the remainder is unexplained. Clonal size and the V and J genes are those of that table, whereas D and trimming came from the DNA. Across this sample there are around 16,000 clones, with around 80% seen only once. The ten largest account for roughly 15% of the sample.

The paper's findings and limits, for the study overall: Clinical and demographic metadata were provided uncurated, with the amount varying by source and participant.

CDR1 and CDR2, per the germline V gene, are MNHEY and SVGAGI. Spanning cysteine to phenylalanine, the CDR3 consists of 14 amino acids. Solely the CDR3 DNA is kept, with 42 bases framed from the first base. A distance of 13 bases separates the germline ends of V and J, which lose 6 bases and 4 bases respectively. Whole blood was collected in K2EDTA tubes by collaborating institutions according to the institutions' own protocols. Collaborator samples were shipped for TCRbeta analysis as frozen whole blood, isolated PBMCs, or DNA extracted from either sample type. About this clone itself: Its target antigen remains unknown. One base away there is no much larger clone; base qualities are not given.

This receptor was taken from a human donor in a cohort sampled during active COVID-19. The V and J genes are TRBV6-5 and TRBJ1-3, and TRBD1 may be the D gene, going by 5 matching bases. Sequencing used peripheral blood. The nucleotides read TGTGCCAGCAGCGGGGGTCTCATCGGAAACACCATATATTTT. Translated, this gives CASSGGLIGNTIYF.